This entry describes one T cell receptor (beta chain). Germline V CDR1 and CDR2: DFQATT, SNEGSKA (reference sequence). V was trimmed by 5 bases and J by 5 bases, leaving 10 bases between them. This CDR3 is built from 12 residues. Building of the TCR beta libraries involved iRepertoire HTBI primers and Arm-PCR of CDR3 regions. TCRdb recomputed calls from the multiplex PCR reads with MiXCR, one row per CDR3 protein. The sample holds more than 400,000 distinct CDR3 sequences, about 15% seen once. This sample is drawn from a study of regulatory T cells in long-lasting Graves disease. Time point denoted: newly diagnosed GD, antithyroid drugs for less than 3 months. The TCR library was prepared using RNA isolated from PBMCs. The sample also formed part of further work on T cells in Graves' hyperthyroidism and ophthalmopathy.

V and J are TRBV20-1 and TRBJ1-3; tentatively, D is TRBD1 (5 bases). The sample in question was peripheral blood mononuclear cells (PBMCs), obtained at new diagnosis, from a patient treated with antithyroid drugs. This clonotype originated in a woman under 40 with Graves disease. The CDR3 loop reads CSAPGDRNTIYF. DNA of the CDR3: TGCAGTGCTCCGGGGGATCGAAACACCATATATTTT.